This TCR beta chain was observed in a study of OX40 agonist ivuxolimab in advanced cancers. Overall study: The study treated patients with ivuxolimab, an agonistic anti-OX40 (CD134) antibody. Under the entry rules, prior anti-PD-1, anti-PD-L1 or anti-CTLA-4 therapy was allowed, and 40% had some.

On this clone: What it binds is not known.

Data came from immunoSEQ multiplex PCR; TCRdb stores just in-frame clones and leaves some out. Of 8,500 to 14,000 clones listed, roughly four fifths are singletons. The germline gives CDR1 MGHDK, CDR2 SYGVNS. Trimming shortened V by 0 bases and J by 0 bases, and 12 bases separated the two germline ends. This CDR3 comprises 16 residues. Whole-study results and caveats: Certain nonresponders likewise exhibited a low normalized T-cell clonal expansion. At 0.1 to 3.0 mg/kg and by week 6, clonal expansion occurred in CD4+ and CD8+ blood T cells.

This TCR came from an adult with an advanced solid tumor such as melanoma, head and neck, liver or kidney cancer. The material sequenced was CD4+ or CD8+ T cells sorted from blood, taken in a trial of the OX40 agonist ivuxolimab. The chain couples TRBV25-1 to TRBJ2-7; D is ambiguous. The CDR3 DNA sequence: TGTGCCAGCAGTGAATATAGGTACGGAAGCTCCTACGAGCAGTACTTC. Its protein is CASSEYRYGSSYEQYF.